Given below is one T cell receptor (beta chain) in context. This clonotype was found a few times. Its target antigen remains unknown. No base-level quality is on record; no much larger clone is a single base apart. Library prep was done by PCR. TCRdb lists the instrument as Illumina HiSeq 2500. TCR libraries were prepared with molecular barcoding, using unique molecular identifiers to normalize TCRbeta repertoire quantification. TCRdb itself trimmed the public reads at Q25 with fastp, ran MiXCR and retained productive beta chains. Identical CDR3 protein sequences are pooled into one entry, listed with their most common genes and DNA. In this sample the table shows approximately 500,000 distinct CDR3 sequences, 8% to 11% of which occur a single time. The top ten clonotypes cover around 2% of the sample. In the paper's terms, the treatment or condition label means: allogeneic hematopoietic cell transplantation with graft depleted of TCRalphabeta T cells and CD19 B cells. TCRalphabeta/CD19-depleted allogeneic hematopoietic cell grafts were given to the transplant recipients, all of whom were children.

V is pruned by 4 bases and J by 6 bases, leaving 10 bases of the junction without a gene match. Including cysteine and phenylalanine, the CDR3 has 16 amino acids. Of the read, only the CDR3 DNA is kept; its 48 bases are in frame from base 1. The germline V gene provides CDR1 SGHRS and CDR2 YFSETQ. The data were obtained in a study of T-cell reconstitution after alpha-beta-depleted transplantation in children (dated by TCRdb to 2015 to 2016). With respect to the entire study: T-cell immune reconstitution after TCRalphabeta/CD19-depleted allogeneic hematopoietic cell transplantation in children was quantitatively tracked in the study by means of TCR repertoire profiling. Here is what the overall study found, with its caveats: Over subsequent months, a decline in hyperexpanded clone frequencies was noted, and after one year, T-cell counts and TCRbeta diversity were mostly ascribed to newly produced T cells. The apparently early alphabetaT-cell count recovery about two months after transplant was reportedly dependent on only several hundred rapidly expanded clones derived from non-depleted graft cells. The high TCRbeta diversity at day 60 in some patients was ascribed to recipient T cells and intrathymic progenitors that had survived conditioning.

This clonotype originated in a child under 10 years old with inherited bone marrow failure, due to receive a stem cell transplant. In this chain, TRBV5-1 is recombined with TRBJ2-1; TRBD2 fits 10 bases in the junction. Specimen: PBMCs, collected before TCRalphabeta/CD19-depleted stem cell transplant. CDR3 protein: CASSRDQREGRNEQFF. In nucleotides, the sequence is TGCGCCAGCAGCCGGGATCAGCGGGAGGGCCGCAATGAGCAGTTCTTC.